This T cell receptor beta chain was captured by sequencing in a study of cytomegalovirus exposure and HLA in healthy donors. Germline V CDR1 and CDR2: SGHDT, YYEEEE. The CDR3 sequence is 14 residues long. The germline V and J ends were trimmed by 4 bases and 5 bases, with 16 bases remaining between them. Sequencing was performed with immunoSEQ multiplex PCR; in TCRdb, only in-frame clones are kept and a portion is missing. The data contain fewer than 95,000 clones, approximately 88% of them singletons. The sequenced sample was PBMCs. The TCR originated in a woman aged 18-29 years in good health and CMV-seropositive. This sequence joins TRBV5-6 and TRBJ2-7; tentatively, D is TRBD1 (6 bases). This chain's CDR3 is CASSPLQGYNEQYF. CDR3 in DNA: TGTGCCAGCAGCCCGTTACAGGGTTACAACGAGCAGTACTTC.